Following are 2 T cell receptor beta chains from one sample sequenced in a study of blood T cell repertoires in COVID-19. Clones were sequenced by immunoSEQ multiplex PCR, and TCRdb holds only the in-frame ones, with some missing. The sample gives tens of thousands of clones, 70% to 85% of which show up once; 4.1% is in the top ten. Sequencing was carried out using peripheral blood. Receptors were obtained from a woman aged 55-69 years with acute or convalescent COVID-19.

The V call is TRBV19, the J call TRBJ2-1, with 13 bases matching TRBD2. From germline, CDR1 is LNHDA and CDR2 SQIVND (reference sequence). The CDR3 has 17 residues. The V segment lost 0 bases and the J segment 8 bases; nucleotides outside the gene matches: 7. The DNA for the CDR3 is TGTGCCAGTAGTATAGATCAACTAGCGGGGGGGCCCGATGAGCAGTTCTTC. Its protein product is CASSIDQLAGGPDEQFF.

V and J are TRBV6-5 and TRBJ2-1; D gene ambiguous. The germline V and J ends were trimmed by 0 bases and 6 bases, with 9 bases remaining between them. This CDR3 spans 14 amino acids. CDR1 is MNHEY and CDR2 is SVGAGI in the germline V gene. The CDR3 reads CASSYSRPANEQFF. Written as DNA, the CDR3 is TGTGCCAGCAGTTACTCGAGGCCGGCCAATGAGCAGTTCTTC.